What follows are 32 T cell receptor beta chains derived from one specimen sequenced in a study of blood T cell repertoires in COVID-19 (dated by TCRdb to the early 2020s). The library was produced with the immunoSEQ multiplex PCR assay. This immuneACCESS table, as held by TCRdb, lists in-frame sequences with V and J called but not all clones. Of the missing ones, under half trace to an unresolved V gene in checked studies; the others have no known cause. Counted in this sample were under 400,000 clones; approximately 89% of them appeared once. The leading ten clones occupy 8.5% to 12% of the sample. The sequenced material came from peripheral blood. Receptor source: a woman aged 25-40 years with COVID-19, enrolled during active disease.

The chain is built from TRBV19 and TRBJ1-2; TRBD1 matches 11 bases. The ends lost 9 bases at V and 2 bases at J; junction bases unmatched: 11. Germline-derived CDR1 and CDR2 are LNHDA and SQIVND (reference sequence). This CDR3 is built from 16 residues. CDR3 nucleotide sequence: TGTGCCAGCACTCATCGGACAGGGGGCCCGAACTATGGCTACACCTTC. Its translation: CASTHRTGGPNYGYTF.

The V call is TRBV2, the J call TRBJ2-5, with 9 bases fitting TRBD1. The junction had 3 bases not matched to a gene; V was cut back by 3 bases and J by 4 bases. Germline CDR1 reads SNHLY; CDR2 reads FYNNEI. The CDR3 consists of 14 residues. The CDR3 nucleotides read TGTGCCAGCAGTGAGGGGACAGGGAGAGAGACCCAGTACTTC. Its protein product is CASSEGTGRETQYF.

The genes are TRBV15 and TRBJ2-1; tentative D call: TRBD2 (6 bases). Germline lookup yields CDR1 LNHNV and CDR2 YYDKDF (reference sequence). The CDR3 covers 15 residues. The V and J ends lost 7 bases and 7 bases respectively, with 20 bases between them. As DNA, the CDR3 is TGTGCCACCACTCCGGGAGAGCCTGTCGGGAATGAGCAGTTCTTC. It specifies CATTPGEPVGNEQFF.

A few counts support this clone. CDR3 amino acids: CASSRTGENSPLHF. The CDR3 bases are TGTGCCAGCAGCAGGACAGGGGAGAATTCACCCCTCCACTTT. The rearrangement links TRBV7-3 to TRBJ1-6; 9 bases are shared with TRBD1. This CDR3 spans 14 amino acids. Per germline, CDR1 SGHTA and CDR2 FQGTGA. Losses at the gene ends were 5 bases for V and 7 bases for J; bases not matched to a gene: 3.

This clone was seen a handful of times. The chain has TRBV7-2 and TRBJ1-2; D is undetermined. CDR1 is SGHTA, CDR2 FQGNSA, per germline. The CDR3 has 14 amino acids. V was shortened by 0 bases and J by 5 bases, with 10 bases between the two germline ends. CDR3 loop: CASSLAPGVYGYTF. The CDR3 DNA follows: TGTGCCAGCAGCTTAGCGCCCGGAGTTTATGGCTACACCTTC. Complete variable domain (other parts from reference TRBV7-2 and TRBJ1-2): GAGVSQSPSNKVTEKGKDVELRCDPISGHTALYWYRQSLGQGLEFLIYFQGNSAPDKSGLPSDRFSAERTGGSVSTLTIQRTQQEDSAVYLCASSLAPGVYGYTFGSGTRLTVV.

The chain combines TRBV19 with TRBJ2-7; 7 positions match TRBD1. J was trimmed by 2 bases and V by 4 bases; bases with no gene match: 11. CDR1 is LNHDA, CDR2 SQIVND, per germline (reference sequence). The CDR3 runs to 16 residues. The CDR3 bases are TGTGCCAGTAGTAGGATACTGGACAGGTTCACCTACGAGCAGTACTTC. It translates to CASSRILDRFTYEQYF.

The rearrangement joins TRBV15 to TRBJ2-6, with 9 bases that match TRBD1. The junction had 1 base not matched to a gene; V was cut back by 1 base and J by 0 bases. CDR1 is LNHNV and CDR2 is YYDKDF in the germline V gene (reference sequence). This CDR3 has 17 amino acids. CDR3 DNA sequence: TGTGCCACCAGCAGAGCGGGACAGGGCTCTGGGGCCAACGTCCTGACTTTC. Amino acids: CATSRAGQGSGANVLTF.

The chain combines TRBV30 with TRBJ1-4; TRBD1 matches 8 bases. CDR1 is GTSNPN, CDR2 SVGIG, per germline (reference sequence). The CDR3 loop spans 15 amino acids. V dropped 0 bases and J dropped 5; count of bases not matched to a gene: 5. The CDR3, as DNA: TGTGCCTGGAGTGTGGGACAGGCGTCGAATGAAAAACTGTTTTTT. Its protein product is CAWSVGQASNEKLFF.

CDR3: CASSLGPTGGSYEQYF. The DNA of the CDR3 is TGCGCCAGCAGCTTGGGCCCGACAGGGGGCTCCTACGAGCAGTACTTC. The chain recombines TRBV5-1 with TRBJ2-7; 9 nucleotides line up with TRBD1. Germline assignment: CDR1 SGHRS and CDR2 YFSETQ. V lost 0 bases and J lost 0; bases outside the gene matches: 4. The CDR3 totals 16 residues.

The V gene is TRBV27, the J gene TRBJ2-5; the D is unclear. CDR1 and CDR2 from the germline V gene are MNHEY and SMNVEV (reference sequence). Trimming took off 7 bases at V and 7 bases at J, with 22 bases between the two ends. This CDR3 is 15 amino acids long. DNA for the CDR3: TGTGCCAGCAAAACCCTAGGAACGTGGCAGACGACCCAGTACTTC. The encoded protein is CASKTLGTWQTTQYF.

This clone was seen many times. V gene TRBV6-2 or TRBV6-3 combines with J gene TRBJ2-2, with D possibly being TRBD1 (6 bases). Germline CDR1 MNHEY, CDR2 SVGEGT. CDR3 length: 13 amino acids. Trimming took off 6 bases at V and 5 bases at J, with 10 bases between the two ends. CDR3 residues: CASSRTETGELFF. The CDR3 DNA follows: TGTGCCAGCAGCCGGACAGAAACCGGGGAGCTGTTTTTT.

The gene calls are TRBV9 and TRBJ2-1, with a tentative D call TRBD2 (5 bases). V shed 3 bases and J shed 7 bases, with 11 bases lying between them. This CDR3 is 13 amino acids long. Germline CDR1 and CDR2: SGDLS and YYNGEE. CDR3 region: CASSAGLPNEQFF. The CDR3 DNA reads TGTGCCAGCAGCGCCGGACTTCCTAATGAGCAGTTCTTC.

The genes are TRBV30 and TRBJ1-5; no clear D gene. This CDR3 is built from 14 residues. The V end was cut by 1 base, the J end by 3 bases, with 10 bases between. CDR1 is GTSNPN, CDR2 SVGIG, per germline (reference sequence). CDR3 nucleotide sequence: TGTGCCTGGAGTGGAAGCGGACTCAATCAGCCCCAGCATTTT. Protein sequence: CAWSGSGLNQPQHF.

The V call is TRBV4-2, the J call TRBJ1-6, with 7 bases identical to TRBD1. Germline values: CDR1 LGHNA, CDR2 YNFKEQ. The CDR3 has 18 amino acids. V lost 0 bases to trimming and J lost 3 bases; unmatched junction nucleotides: 8. CDR3 amino acids: CASSQDWGQPDYNSPLHF. CDR3 nucleotide sequence: TGTGCCAGCAGCCAAGATTGGGGACAGCCTGACTATAATTCACCCCTCCACTTT.

The V gene is TRBV7-8, the J gene TRBJ2-5; a possible D gene is TRBD2 (6 bases). The germline V gene encodes CDR1 SGHVS and CDR2 FQNEAQ. CDR3 length: 15 amino acids. Trimming took off 2 bases at V and 2 bases at J, with 12 bases between the two ends. In DNA form, the CDR3 reads TGTGCCAGCAGCTTAAGTGGGCGGGGACAAGAGACCCAGTACTTC. This gives the protein CASSLSGRGQETQYF.

The chain recombines TRBV9 with TRBJ2-7; 7 bases match TRBD1. This CDR3 is built from 14 residues. Germline CDR1 and CDR2: SGDLS and YYNGEE. Germline trimming cut 4 bases from V and 2 bases from J; bases unmatched to any gene: 6. CDR3 region: CASSLRDSTYEQYF. The CDR3 nucleotides read TGTGCCAGCAGCTTAAGGGACAGCACCTACGAGCAGTACTTC.

This clone has more than one count but fewer than ten. This sequence joins TRBV7-3 and TRBJ1-1, with D unresolved. The CDR3 spans 14 residues. V was clipped by 2 bases and J by 1 base, with 8 bases between them. Germline V gene data show CDR1 as SGHTA and CDR2 as FQGTGA. Here the CDR3 DNA reads TGTGCCAGCAGCTTAGCCGGGAGGAACACTGAAGCTTTCTTT. The encoded protein is CASSLAGRNTEAFF.

V gene TRBV19 combines with J gene TRBJ1-1; 7 nucleotides line up with TRBD1. Trimming removed 1 base from V and 4 bases from J; junction bases left unmatched: 3. Germline V gene sequence: CDR1 LNHDA, CDR2 SQIVND (reference sequence). This CDR3 spans 14 amino acids. The CDR3 protein is CASSIGQGVTEAFF. The CDR3 DNA reads as TGTGCCAGTAGTATAGGGCAGGGGGTCACTGAAGCTTTCTTT.

V usage is TRBV5-1 and J usage is TRBJ1-6; weak D call: TRBD1 (6 bases). The germline CDR1 and CDR2 sequences are SGHRS and YFSETQ. This CDR3 has 15 amino acids. Trimming cost V 0 bases and J 10 bases, with 14 bases left between them. The CDR3 bases are TGCGCCAGCAGCTTGGGAGGGGGTCTCCGCTCACCCCTCCACTTT. Its protein product is CASSLGGGLRSPLHF.

The chain is built from TRBV2 and TRBJ2-7; possibly TRBD1 for D (6 bases). CDR1 and CDR2 (germline): SNHLY, FYNNEI. The CDR3 totals 14 residues. Trimming left V 6 bases short and J 3 bases short, with 15 bases between. The chain's CDR3 is CASRATQGSYEQYF. The CDR3 DNA sequence: TGTGCCAGCAGAGCTACCCAGGGGAGCTACGAGCAGTACTTC.

Written as DNA, the CDR3 is TGTGCCAGCAGCTTAGAGACTGGGGGGGCAGATACGCAGTATTTT. This codes for CASSLETGGADTQYF. The rearrangement uses TRBV5-4 and TRBJ2-3, with 7 nucleotides matching TRBD2. The germline V gene has CDR1 SGHNT and CDR2 YYREEE (reference sequence). The CDR3 loop spans 15 amino acids. Trimming took 2 bases from V and 4 from J; bases not matched to a gene: 7.

This chain connects TRBV7-2 to TRBJ1-1, with 7 bases lining up with TRBD1. Germline CDR1 SGHTA, CDR2 FQGNSA. The CDR3 covers 15 residues. V was clipped by 5 bases and J by 3 bases; unmatched bases: 9. The chain's CDR3 is CASSTRTGGYTEAFF. As DNA, the CDR3 is TGTGCCAGCAGCACCCGGACAGGAGGGTACACTGAAGCTTTCTTT.

The chain is built from TRBV19 and TRBJ2-6, with D uncertain. The CDR3 runs to 12 residues. Trimming cost V 7 bases and J 3 bases, with 4 bases left between them. Germline V gene lookup returns CDR1 LNHDA and CDR2 SQIVND (reference sequence). DNA for the CDR3: TGTGCCAGTACGGGTGGGGCCAACGTCCTGACTTTC. Translated, it gives CASTGGANVLTF.

The chain joins TRBV4-1 to TRBJ2-2, with TRBD2 as a possible D gene (6 bases). With 0 bases removed from V and 2 bases from J, the gap between germline ends came to 10 bases. Germline V gives CDR1 MGHRA, CDR2 YSYEKL. The CDR3 sequence is 16 residues long. This CDR3 reads CASSQEASVNTGELFF. The CDR3, as DNA: TGCGCCAGCAGCCAAGAGGCTAGCGTAAACACCGGGGAGCTGTTTTTT.

The rearrangement links TRBV6-4 to TRBJ2-2, with TRBD2 matching 7 bases. In germline, CDR1 is MRHNA, CDR2 SNTAGT. The CDR3 has 15 residues. Trimming at V came to 2 bases and at J to 6 bases, leaving 6 bases not matched to a gene. The CDR3 DNA follows: TGTGCCAGCAGTGACAGCGCGGGAGTAGCCGGGGAGCTGTTTTTT. As protein: CASSDSAGVAGELFF.

The V and J genes are TRBV19 and TRBJ1-1; D is perhaps TRBD1 (5 bases). Per germline, CDR1 LNHDA and CDR2 SQIVND (reference sequence). The CDR3 has 12 residues. V lost 5 bases, J lost 8 bases, and 12 bases lay in between. The CDR3 reads CASSWAGREAFF. CDR3 sequence (DNA): TGTGCCAGTAGTTGGGCAGGGAGGGAAGCTTTCTTT.

The sample holds a few counts of this clone. The chain joins TRBV11-2 to TRBJ1-2; D not certain. This CDR3 has 14 residues. CDR1 and CDR2 from the germline V gene are SGHAT and FQNNGV. V was clipped by 0 bases and J by 7 bases, with 12 bases between them. The CDR3 region has the DNA TGTGCCAGCAGCTTAGACGGGATCGATGCTGGCTACACCTTC. Translated: CASSLDGIDAGYTF.

The chain links TRBV4-2 to TRBJ1-5; 7 bases are a match to TRBD1. The J segment lost 7 bases and the V segment lost 3 bases, leaving 9 bases of the junction unmatched. Germline CDR1 reads LGHNA; CDR2 reads YNFKEQ. The CDR3 spans 15 residues. For the CDR3, the DNA is TGTGCCAGCAGCCAGCTGGGACAGTGGAACCAGCCCCAGCATTTT. It translates to CASSQLGQWNQPQHF.

This sequence joins TRBV5-1 and TRBJ2-2; 7 bases line up with TRBD1. The CDR3 totals 16 residues. Germline V gene sequence: CDR1 SGHRS, CDR2 YFSETQ. V trimming: 2 bases; J trimming: 1 base; junction bases outside the gene matches: 5. The CDR3 here is CASSLPRQGNTGELFF. DNA for the CDR3: TGCGCCAGCAGCTTACCCCGACAGGGGAACACCGGGGAGCTGTTTTTT. Filled out from reference TRBV5-1 and TRBJ2-2, the complete variable domain reads KAGVTQTPRYLIKTRGQQVTLSCSPISGHRSVSWYQQTPGQGLQFLFEYFSETQRNKGNFPGRFSGRQFSNSRSEMNVSTLELGDSALYLCASSLPRQGNTGELFFGEGSRLTVL.

This chain links TRBV13 with TRBJ2-3; D not resolved. The V end was cut by 4 bases, the J end by 2 bases, with 13 bases between. Germline V gene data show CDR1 as PRHDT and CDR2 as FYEKMQ (reference sequence). The CDR3 is 15 amino acids. CDR3 sequence reads: CASSSGVDITDTQYF. The CDR3 bases are TGTGCCAGCAGCTCCGGTGTCGATATCACAGATACGCAGTATTTT.

The chain has TRBV28 and TRBJ2-6; D may be TRBD2 (6 bases). CDR1 is MDHEN and CDR2 is SYDVKM in the germline V gene. Trimming took 3 bases from V and 4 from J, leaving 13 bases between them. The CDR3 loop spans 16 amino acids. CDR3 residues: CASSFGGSQGANVLTF. For the CDR3, the DNA is TGTGCCAGCAGTTTTGGGGGGTCGCAAGGGGCCAACGTCCTGACTTTC.

The sample holds a few counts of this clone. This chain links TRBV3-1 (or the pseudogene TRBV3-2) with TRBJ1-6; TRBD1 matches at 8 bases. Germline V CDR1 and CDR2: LGHDT, YNNKEL (reference sequence). The junction had 5 bases not matched to a gene; V was cut back by 4 bases and J by 9 bases. The CDR3 length is 14 residues. The CDR3 DNA reads as TGTGCCAGCAGCCTTGGACAGGGAGGTTCACCCCTCCACTTT. Translated: CASSLGQGGSPLHF.